The 29 T cell receptor beta chains in this list originate from one sample, sequenced in a study of blood T cell repertoires in COVID-19. The data were produced by immunoSEQ multiplex PCR, yet TCRdb's version contains in-frame clones alone and is incomplete. Found here are some 82,000 clones, around 86% of them singletons; the top ten hold approximately 40%. Sequenced: peripheral blood. The receptors were gathered from a man older than 75 with acute or convalescent COVID-19.

The table lists this clone with a count of one. This sequence joins TRBV18 and TRBJ1-2, with no clear D. Trimming pared 0 bases from V and 5 bases from J, leaving 19 bases between. Germline CDR1 reads KGHSH; CDR2 reads LQKENI. This CDR3 spans 17 amino acids. The CDR3 bases are TGTGCCAGCTCACCACCACAAAGGGAGGCTATAGGGTATGGCTACACCTTC. Translation: CASSPPQREAIGYGYTF. Drawing the rest from reference TRBV18 and TRBJ1-2, the complete variable domain is NAGVMQNPRHLVRRRGQEARLRCSPMKGHSHVYWYRQLPEEGLKFMVYLQKENIIDESGMPKERFSAEFPKEGPSILRIQQVVRGDSAAYFCASSPPQREAIGYGYTFGSGTRLTVV.

This clone appeared once. This chain's CDR3 is CACHRTINEQFF. CDR3 coding DNA: TGTGCCTGCCACAGGACTATAAATGAGCAGTTCTTC. The chain has TRBV6-6 and TRBJ2-1; TRBD2 might be the D (6 bases). The V gene's germline CDR1 is MNHNY and CDR2 SVGAGI (reference sequence). This CDR3 spans 12 amino acids. V shed 11 bases and J shed 7 bases, with 15 bases lying between them.

This clone has more than one count but fewer than ten. The J gene is TRBJ1-4, the V gene TRBV28, with a weak D call TRBD1 (5 bases). This CDR3 spans 13 amino acids. Germline V CDR1 and CDR2: MDHEN, SYDVKM. Trimming removed 7 bases from V and 7 bases from J, with 13 bases in between. This chain's CDR3 is CASNQVGGEKLFF. Written as DNA, the CDR3 is TGTGCCAGCAACCAAGTGGGGGGTGAAAAACTGTTTTTT.

This clone has a single count. The gene calls are TRBV5-1 and TRBJ2-3; D gene ambiguous. Looked up from germline, CDR1 is SGHRS and CDR2 is YFSETQ. The CDR3 runs to 15 residues. V lost 2 bases and J lost 1, with 11 bases in between. In nucleotides, the CDR3 is TGCGCCAGCAGCTTTTTGGCCCTGGGCACAGATACGCAGTATTTT. Amino acids: CASSFLALGTDTQYF. The variable domain in full, completed from reference TRBV5-1 and TRBJ2-3, reads KAGVTQTPRYLIKTRGQQVTLSCSPISGHRSVSWYQQTPGQGLQFLFEYFSETQRNKGNFPGRFSGRQFSNSRSEMNVSTLELGDSALYLCASSFLALGTDTQYFGPGTRLTVL.

V gene TRBV30 combines with J gene TRBJ1-1, with a weak D call TRBD1 (5 bases). Germline lookup yields CDR1 GTSNPN and CDR2 SVGIG (reference sequence). V lost 3 bases to trimming and J lost 5 bases, with 16 bases between them. This CDR3 is 14 amino acids long. CDR3 residues: CAWSQGELRTEAFF. Written as DNA, the CDR3 is TGTGCCTGGAGCCAAGGGGAACTTAGGACTGAAGCTTTCTTT. The whole variable domain, remainder taken from reference TRBV30 and TRBJ1-1, is SQTIHQWPATLVQPVGSPLSLECTVEGTSNPNLYWYRQAAGRGLQLLFYSVGIGQISSEVPQNLSASRPQDRQFILSSKKLLLSDSGFYLCAWSQGELRTEAFFGQGTRLTVV.

The CDR3 sequence: CASSLVGTTNLLNHEQYF. As DNA, the CDR3 is TGTGCCAGCAGCTTGGTAGGGACTACAAATCTACTAAACCACGAGCAGTACTTC. The V gene is TRBV5-6, the J gene TRBJ2-7; TRBD2 agrees at 7 bases. There are 18 residues in the CDR3. With V trimmed by 0 bases and J by 5 bases, 17 bases remained unmatched. CDR1 is SGHDT and CDR2 is YYEEEE in the germline V gene.

This chain connects TRBV5-1 to TRBJ1-3; D not certain. This CDR3 is built from 16 residues. Trimming left V 3 bases short and J 0 bases short, with 13 bases between. CDR1 is SGHRS and CDR2 is YFSETQ in the germline V gene. CDR3 sequence reads: CASSWATADSGNTIYF. Here the CDR3 DNA reads TGCGCCAGCAGCTGGGCCACAGCCGACTCTGGAAACACCATATATTTT.

This chain connects TRBV28 to TRBJ1-6; D possibly corresponds to TRBD1 (6 bases). Trimming pared 2 bases from V and 6 bases from J, leaving 11 bases between. Germline V gene sequence: CDR1 MDHEN, CDR2 SYDVKM. This CDR3 is 15 amino acids long. The CDR3 region is CASSLGTGPNSPLHF. CDR3 DNA sequence: TGTGCCAGCAGTTTAGGAACAGGGCCTAATTCACCCCTCCACTTT.

This chain links TRBV11-1 with TRBJ2-1; 10 bases align to TRBD1. V gave up 5 bases and J gave up 5 bases; unmatched junction bases: 9. Germline assignment: CDR1 SGHAT and CDR2 FQDESV (reference sequence). This CDR3 spans 16 amino acids. The CDR3 is CASSNFRQGADNEQFF. Written as DNA, the CDR3 is TGTGCCAGCAGCAATTTCAGACAGGGGGCGGACAATGAGCAGTTCTTC.

The chain is built from TRBV18 and TRBJ2-1, with D possibly being TRBD2 (6 bases). Trimming shortened V by 4 bases and J by 8 bases, and 12 bases separated the two germline ends. The CDR3 loop spans 13 amino acids. The V gene's germline CDR1 is KGHSH and CDR2 LQKENI. The DNA for the CDR3 is TGTGCCAGCTCACTGACTAGGGTCGATGAGCAGTTCTTC. Translated: CASSLTRVDEQFF.

This clone has just one count. The chain is built from TRBV7-6 and TRBJ1-4, with 9 bases that match TRBD1. The V gene's germline CDR1 is SGHVS and CDR2 FNYEAQ. The V gene end was trimmed by 5 bases and the J gene end by 8 bases; junction bases not matched to a gene: 9. This CDR3 is 15 amino acids long. The CDR3 sequence is CASSGMGQGGEKLFF. CDR3 nucleotides: TGTGCCAGCAGCGGAATGGGACAGGGCGGGGAAAAACTGTTTTTT.

The chain couples TRBV5-1 to TRBJ1-1; D is perhaps TRBD1 (5 bases). V was clipped by 0 bases and J by 0 bases, with 12 bases between them. CDR1 and CDR2 from the germline V gene are SGHRS and YFSETQ. This CDR3 contains 16 residues. Here the CDR3 reads CASSLDDGRVNTEAFF. The CDR3 DNA reads as TGCGCCAGCAGCTTGGACGATGGCAGGGTGAACACTGAAGCTTTCTTT. Full variable domain (remainder filled in from reference TRBV5-1 and TRBJ1-1): KAGVTQTPRYLIKTRGQQVTLSCSPISGHRSVSWYQQTPGQGLQFLFEYFSETQRNKGNFPGRFSGRQFSNSRSEMNVSTLELGDSALYLCASSLDDGRVNTEAFFGQGTRLTVV.

This chain links TRBV7-9 with TRBJ2-2, with a possible D match to TRBD1 (6 bases). V lost 3 bases and J lost 2, with 13 bases in between. The CDR3 extends over 16 amino acids. The germline CDR1 and CDR2 sequences are SEHNR and FQNEAQ (reference sequence). For the CDR3, the DNA is TGTGCCAGCAGCTTCCTGGGGGCAGCCAACACCGGGGAGCTGTTTTTT. Translated: CASSFLGAANTGELFF.

The V and J genes are TRBV5-8 and TRBJ1-2; 9 nucleotides agree with TRBD1. The length of the CDR3 is 14 residues. Per germline, CDR1 SGHTS and CDR2 YDEGEE. The junction had 9 bases not matched to a gene; V was cut back by 4 bases and J by 8 bases. The DNA for the CDR3 is TGTGCCAGCAGCCTTGACAGGGGGTATCACGGCTACACCTTC. It translates to CASSLDRGYHGYTF.

The V and J genes are TRBV10-1 and TRBJ2-7, with TRBD2 as a possible D gene (5 bases). The CDR3 is 13 amino acids. In germline, CDR1 is WNHNN, CDR2 SYGVQD (reference sequence). Trimming cost V 2 bases and J 2 bases, with 7 bases left between them. The CDR3 nucleotides read TGCGCCAGCAGTGAGCGGGGTGCCTACGAGCAGTACTTC. Translation: CASSERGAYEQYF.

The chain employs TRBV7-3 and TRBJ2-1, with 11 positions matching TRBD2. V lost 2 bases and J lost 4; bases outside the gene matches: 1. Per germline, CDR1 SGHTA and CDR2 FQGTGA. This CDR3 spans 15 amino acids. CDR3 amino acids: CASSLGTSGYNEQFF. The CDR3 DNA sequence: TGTGCCAGCAGCTTAGGGACTAGCGGATACAATGAGCAGTTCTTC.

V and J are TRBV27 and TRBJ2-6, with D uncertain. CDR1 MNHEY and CDR2 SMNVEV come from the germline V gene (reference sequence). The CDR3 has 15 residues. Trimming took 4 bases from V and 2 from J, leaving 9 bases between them. In DNA, the CDR3 is TGTGCCAGCAGTTCGCCCGAGCCTGGGGCCAACGTCCTGACTTTC. This encodes CASSSPEPGANVLTF.

V gene TRBV27 combines with J gene TRBJ1-5; the match to TRBD1 covers 7 bases. Unmatched junction bases numbered 12, after V lost 4 bases and J lost 9 bases. This CDR3 is built from 15 residues. The V gene's germline CDR1 is MNHEY and CDR2 SMNVEV (reference sequence). The CDR3 DNA is TGTGCCAGCAGTTCCAGGGGGACGGACCTCAGGCCCCAGCATTTT. Translating it yields CASSSRGTDLRPQHF.

The chain couples TRBV7-2 to TRBJ2-7; possibly TRBD2 for D (7 bases). This CDR3 is built from 16 residues. Germline assignment: CDR1 SGHTA and CDR2 FQGNSA. The V and J ends lost 5 bases and 2 bases respectively, with 19 bases between them. The CDR3 DNA reads as TGTGCCAGCAGCGCCGCCGGGGCGGGGGCCCCCTACGAGCAGTACTTC. Translated: CASSAAGAGAPYEQYF.

V usage is TRBV4-3 and J usage is TRBJ2-7; 9 bases line up with TRBD2. This CDR3 spans 14 amino acids. Germline V lookup: CDR1 LGHNA, CDR2 YSLEER. Trimming removed 1 base from V and 5 bases from J; junction bases left unmatched: 3. In DNA form, the CDR3 reads TGCGCCAGCAGCCAAGTTAGCGGGAGCAACGAGCAGTACTTC. Translated, it gives CASSQVSGSNEQYF.

The J gene is TRBJ2-7, the V gene TRBV19; a possible D gene is TRBD1 (6 bases). Per germline, CDR1 LNHDA and CDR2 SQIVND (reference sequence). V dropped 5 bases and J dropped 4 bases, with 15 bases sitting between them. This CDR3 has 14 residues. Here the CDR3 DNA reads TGTGCCAGTAGTGTCGGACAGAGCCTTTACGAGCAGTACTTC. As protein: CASSVGQSLYEQYF.

The V call is TRBV5-4, the J call TRBJ2-5; D might be TRBD2 (6 bases). The CDR3 spans 14 residues. Germline CDR1 SGHNT, CDR2 YYREEE (reference sequence). Between the trimmed V and J ends, which lost 1 base and 4 bases, there was a span of 11 bases. The CDR3 bases are TGTGCCAGCAGCTTGAGGGGAGGCGGAGAGACCCAGTACTTC. It specifies CASSLRGGGETQYF.

The rearrangement uses TRBV27 and TRBJ2-3; 9 bases agree with TRBD2. J lost 2 bases, V lost 6 bases, and 15 bases had no gene match. The CDR3 extends over 18 amino acids. From germline, CDR1 is MNHEY and CDR2 SMNVEV (reference sequence). The CDR3 spells CASRQFSRLAGYTDTQYF. CDR3 sequence (DNA): TGTGCCAGCAGACAGTTTAGTAGGCTAGCGGGGTACACAGATACGCAGTATTTT.

This clone appeared a single time. No DNA is shown, since the ends of the CDR3 on it are uncertain; the CDR3 is the one TCRdb lists. The chain has TRBV28 and TRBJ2-3; whether TRBD2, the table's D call, matches the DNA was not checked. The CDR3 numbers 15 amino acids, ends counted. The germline gives CDR1 MDHEN, CDR2 SYDVKM. The CDR3 protein is CASSSSGGAGDTQYF.

The J gene is TRBJ2-3, the V gene TRBV11-1; D is perhaps TRBD1 (5 bases). CDR1 and CDR2 from the germline V gene are SGHAT and FQDESV (reference sequence). CDR3 length equals 15 residues. V dropped 1 base and J dropped 5 bases, with 13 bases sitting between them. CDR3 sequence: CASSLGSRAEDTQYF. CDR3 in DNA: TGTGCCAGCAGCTTAGGATCCAGGGCCGAAGATACGCAGTATTTT.

The V call is TRBV9, the J call TRBJ2-3; maybe TRBD2 (6 bases). Germline CDR1 and CDR2: SGDLS and YYNGEE. CDR3 size: 16 residues. V lost 0 bases and J 0 bases, leaving 11 bases between the germline ends. The CDR3 sequence: CASSVGTGLSTDTQYF. CDR3 sequence (DNA): TGTGCCAGCAGCGTAGGCACGGGACTTAGCACAGATACGCAGTATTTT.

V and J are TRBV2 and TRBJ2-2, with D tentatively TRBD1 (5 bases). V was trimmed by 4 bases and J by 1 base, leaving 7 bases between them. Germline CDR1 and CDR2: SNHLY and FYNNEI. The CDR3 totals 14 residues. CDR3 nucleotides: TGTGCCAGCAGTGGGGGCGAGAACACCGGGGAGCTGTTTTTT. Encoded protein: CASSGGENTGELFF.

V gene TRBV5-1 combines with J gene TRBJ2-1; 7 nucleotides align to TRBD1. This CDR3 is built from 16 residues. J was trimmed by 10 bases and V by 0 bases; bases with no gene match: 13. Germline-derived CDR1 and CDR2 are SGHRS and YFSETQ. The CDR3: CASSLGLRDRELEQFF. The CDR3 DNA reads as TGCGCCAGCAGCTTGGGTCTCAGGGACAGAGAACTCGAGCAGTTCTTC.

The rearrangement uses TRBV2 and TRBJ2-2; 8 nucleotides line up with TRBD2. This CDR3 has 17 amino acids. Germline V gene lookup returns CDR1 SNHLY and CDR2 FYNNEI. J gave up 4 bases and V 0 bases, and 7 bases lay outside the gene matches. CDR3 in amino acids: CASSEAATSVITGELFF. CDR3 bases: TGTGCCAGCAGTGAAGCCGCGACTAGCGTTATCACCGGGGAGCTGTTTTTT.